The 15 T cell receptor beta chains below were found in one sample sequenced in a study of blood T cells in healthy people across ages. A second about 7 to 11 cycle PCR used barcoded and J-beta primers. Via MiXCR, TCRdb re-called the 5' RACE reads, giving one row per CDR3 protein. The sample carries roughly 830,000 distinct CDR3 sequences, 62% recorded once. Specimen: blood. These receptors all come from a man younger than 45 in good health.

The V gene is TRBV10-3, the J gene TRBJ1-6; D is possibly TRBD1 (6 bases). Germline V lookup: CDR1 ENHRY, CDR2 SYGVKD. V dropped 2 bases and J dropped 8 bases, with 13 bases sitting between them. CDR3 length equals 15 residues. This chain's CDR3 is CAISEARTEDSPLHF. The CDR3 DNA sequence: TGTGCCATCAGTGAGGCGAGGACAGAGGATTCACCCCTCCACTTT.

This clonotype was found many times. The V gene is TRBV6-2 or TRBV6-3, the J gene TRBJ2-1; tentative D call: TRBD2 (5 bases). Germline-derived CDR1 and CDR2 are MNHEY and SVGEGT. The CDR3 runs 16 residues. V lost 5 bases and J lost 0, with 14 bases in between. The chain's CDR3 is CASSPLERSSYNEQFF. In DNA, the CDR3 is TGTGCCAGCAGTCCCTTAGAGCGGAGCTCCTACAATGAGCAGTTCTTC.

V is TRBV5-1 and J is TRBJ2-2, with D perhaps matching TRBD2 (6 bases). CDR1 and CDR2 (germline): SGHRS, YFSETQ. Trimming took off 7 bases at V and 3 bases at J, with 16 bases between the two ends. The CDR3 totals 15 residues. DNA for the CDR3: TGCGCCAGCGGCGGGACTCCCCAGCACACCGGGGAGCTGTTTTTT. This codes for CASGGTPQHTGELFF.

This clonotype was counted a few times. V usage is TRBV24-1 and J usage is TRBJ2-3; D may be TRBD2 (6 bases). The ends were cut back, 10 bases at V and 2 bases at J, with 9 bases in the middle. Germline V gene data show CDR1 as KGHDR and CDR2 as SFDVKD. This CDR3 is built from 12 residues. CDR3 coding DNA: TGTGCCACTGGAGGGACCACAGATACGCAGTATTTT. Protein sequence: CATGGTTDTQYF.

The chain links TRBV4-3 to TRBJ1-1; D is ambiguous. The germline CDR1 and CDR2 sequences are LGHNA and YSLEER. This CDR3 region has 15 residues. The V end lost 0 bases, the J end lost 1 base, and 9 bases lay between the germline ends. The CDR3 coding sequence is TGCGCCAGCAGCCAAGATTACCGTACGAACACTGAAGCTTTCTTT. The encoded protein is CASSQDYRTNTEAFF.

The chain combines TRBV6-6 with TRBJ2-4, with 8 bases aligning to TRBD1. The last part of the DNA fits TRBJ2-7 better; the J call may be wrong. This CDR3 spans 16 amino acids. Germline V gene lookup returns CDR1 MNHNY and CDR2 SVGAGI (reference sequence). The CDR3 spells CASSTRPGQVSYEQYF. The DNA for the CDR3 is TGTGCCAGCAGTACTAGACCGGGACAGGTATCCTACGAGCAGTACTTC.

This rearrangement joins TRBV28 to TRBJ1-1; the D is unclear. CDR3 length: 12 residues. Trimming left V 6 bases short and J 0 bases short, with 5 bases between. Per germline, CDR1 MDHEN and CDR2 SYDVKM. CDR3 coding DNA: TGTGCCAGCAGAGGAATGAACACTGAAGCTTTCTTT. Protein sequence: CASRGMNTEAFF.

The chain employs TRBV9 and TRBJ2-7, with a tentative D call TRBD1 (5 bases). V lost 4 bases to trimming and J lost 5 bases, with 16 bases between them. Germline lookup yields CDR1 SGDLS and CDR2 YYNGEE. The CDR3 is 14 residues long. The CDR3 is CASSTTSGANEQYF. CDR3 nucleotides: TGTGCCAGCAGCACGACGAGTGGGGCAAACGAGCAGTACTTC.

Note on this clonotype: A read error is possible here, since a much larger clone lies one base away. This chain connects TRBV3-1 to TRBJ1-4, with D unclear. Deletions cut 0 bases from V and 0 bases from J, with 5 bases between. The CDR3 has 15 residues. Looked up from germline, CDR1 is LGHDT and CDR2 is YNNKEL (reference sequence). The chain's CDR3 is CASSQDLSTNEKLFF. The DNA for the CDR3 is TGTGCCAGCAGCCAAGATCTTTCAACTAATGAAAAACTGTTTTTT.

V is TRBV20-1 and J is TRBJ2-3; 7 bases are shared with TRBD1. Germline CDR1 DFQATT, CDR2 SNEGSKA (reference sequence). J gave up 0 bases and V 8 bases, and 11 bases lay outside the gene matches. The CDR3 extends over 15 amino acids. The CDR3 spells CSYETGDISTDTQYF. CDR3 DNA sequence: TGCAGTTATGAAACAGGGGATATTAGCACAGATACGCAGTATTTT.

The chain is built from TRBV12-3 or TRBV12-4 and TRBJ1-3, with D possibly TRBD1 on 5 matching bases. V was trimmed by 2 bases and J by 7 bases, leaving 15 bases between them. The CDR3 sequence is 15 residues long. In DNA, the CDR3 is TGTGCCAGCAGTTTAAGAGGGGTAAAAAGGAACACCATATATTTT. Protein sequence: CASSLRGVKRNTIYF.

Comments on this clonotype: One end of the junction is discordant with germline, which a read error may explain. V is TRBV29-1 and J is TRBJ2-3; possibly TRBD1 or TRBD2 for D (5 bases each). CDR3 length: 16 residues. Germline V gene lookup returns CDR1 SQVTM and CDR2 ANQGSEA. CDR3 region: CSVEEGDGDSTDTQYF. The CDR3, as DNA: TGCAGCGTTGAAGAAGGGGACGGCGATAGCACTGATACGCAGTATTTT.

The V and J genes are TRBV27 and TRBJ2-5; 7 nucleotides match TRBD1. The V gene's germline CDR1 is MNHEY and CDR2 SMNVEV (reference sequence). The CDR3 is 15 residues long. J lost 5 bases, V lost 1 base, and 7 bases had no gene match. CDR3 loop: CASSLWKGTAETQYF. In DNA form, the CDR3 reads TGTGCCAGCAGTTTATGGAAGGGGACAGCGGAGACCCAGTACTTC.

V is TRBV2 and J is TRBJ1-2, with 7 bases lining up with TRBD1. V shed 7 bases, J shed 5 bases, and the junction held 7 bases outside the gene matches. The germline gives CDR1 SNHLY, CDR2 FYNNEI. The CDR3 is 13 residues long. The CDR3 loop reads CASKGDSDYGYTF. The CDR3, as DNA: TGTGCCAGCAAAGGGGACAGCGATTATGGCTACACCTTC. The whole variable domain, remainder taken from reference TRBV2 and TRBJ1-2, is EPEVTQTPSHQVTQMGQEVILRCVPISNHLYFYWYRQILGQKVEFLVSFYNNEISEKSEIFDDQFSVERPDGSNFTLKIRSTKLEDSAMYFCASKGDSDYGYTFGSGTRLTVV.

J is TRBJ2-7 and V is TRBV7-2; D is ambiguous. There are 14 residues in the CDR3. The V end lost 7 bases, the J end lost 2 bases, and 15 bases lay between the germline ends. Germline values: CDR1 SGHTA, CDR2 FQGNSA. The CDR3 coding sequence is TGTGCCAGCATCTCCCCCGCGGCACCCTACGAGCAGTACTTC. Its protein product is CASISPAAPYEQYF.